The clone carrying this T cell receptor (beta chain) showed up just a few times. The antigen is not known. Unmatched junction bases numbered 7, after V lost 1 base and J lost 0 bases. Germline lookup yields CDR1 SGHVS and CDR2 FNYEAQ. CDR3 length: 19 amino acids. This sample was included in a study of T cell responses to AZD1222 COVID-19 vaccine. On the study more broadly: Pooling of second doses given at about 4 or about 12 weeks was done. Broader study findings: Clonal diversity was possibly underestimated, and the donors were mostly white British, with more females. Baseline seropositives among AZD1222 recipients totaled only five to seven.

Repertoires were generated with immunoSEQ multiplex PCR, while TCRdb's copy carries only in-frame clones and drops some. The top ten hold under 4% of the sample, which has approximately 130,000 clones, more than 85% seen once. The origin of this receptor is an adult in good health. This material consisted of peripheral blood, taken on day 0 of AZD1222 vaccination. The chain couples TRBV7-6 to TRBJ2-1, with TRBD2 matching 12 bases. CDR3 bases: TGTGCCAGCAGCTTAGGCACTAGCGGGAGGCTTAGCTCCTACAATGAGCAGTTCTTC. It codes for CASSLGTSGRLSSYNEQFF.